This TCR beta chain came from a study of beta chain features in type 1 diabetes. The germline gives CDR1 SGHAT, CDR2 FQNNGV. Deletions cut 3 bases from V and 8 bases from J, with 5 bases between. CDR3 length: 11 amino acids. Isolated RNA was reverse transcribed in full, so expressed TCRB transcripts were sequenced. Generated by immunoSEQ multiplex PCR, the TCRdb table keeps only in-frame clones and is missing some. The table has about 900,000 clones, roughly 17% seen once. This TCR came from a young woman in good health. The chain combines TRBV11-2 with TRBJ2-1; D ambiguous. Sequenced sample: naive CD4+ T cells from blood. In DNA form, the CDR3 reads TGTGCCAGCAGCTTGTTATATGAGCAGTTCTTC. As protein: CASSLLYEQFF. The variable domain in full, completed from reference TRBV11-2 and TRBJ2-1, reads EAGVAQSPRYKIIEKRQSVAFWCNPISGHATLYWYQQILGQGPKLLIQFQNNGVVDDSQLPKDRFSAERLKGVDSTLKIQPAKLEDSAVYLCASSLLYEQFFGPGTRLTVL.